These T cell receptor beta chains were read from a single sample in a study of T-cell reconstitution after alpha-beta-depleted transplantation in children. One entry per CDR3 protein results from TCRdb running MiXCR on the PCR reads. Of about 830,000 distinct CDR3 sequences listed, less than 20% are singletons. Sequencing used PBMCs, mostly from graft donor cells, obtained 360 days after TCRalphabeta/CD19-depleted stem cell transplant. Source of these receptors: a male patient younger than 18 who had a stem cell transplant for acute lymphoblastic leukemia, so the T cells may come from the graft donor. Both conserved end residues are part of each CDR3. A D gene is named only where the DNA matches it firmly. Some rows have no size entry. The others give once, few or many, or a class for an expanded clone.

>NA|few|TRBJ2-3|TRBV27|15
CASSLSWASTDTQYF
TGTGCCAGCAGTTTATCGTGGGCTAGCACAGATACGCAGTATTTT
>NA|few|TRBJ2-3|TRBV7-9|14
CASSFSPDTDTQYF
TGTGCCAGCAGCTTCTCCCCGGACACAGATACGCAGTATTTT
>TRBD2|many|TRBJ2-7|TRBV7-9|15
CASSSSGRASYEQYF
TGTGCCAGCAGCTCCAGCGGGAGGGCCTCCTACGAGCAGTACTTC
>NA|few|TRBJ1-5|TRBV2|16
CASSRVRGLANQPQHF
TGTGCCAGCAGCCGTGTTCGGGGTCTGGCCAATCAGCCCCAGCATTTT
>NA|NA|TRBJ2-6|TRBV5-7|15
CASSPLCSGANVLTF
TGTGCCAGCAGCCCCCTCTGCTCTGGGGCCAACGTCCTGACTTTC
>NA|many|TRBJ2-1|TRBV5-1|15
CASSLRGGPYNEQFF
TGCGCCAGCAGCTTGAGAGGGGGGCCCTACAATGAGCAGTTCTTC
>NA|few|TRBJ2-1|TRBV5-1|13
CASSPQWGNEQFF
TGCGCCAGCAGCCCCCAGTGGGGCAATGAGCAGTTCTTC
>NA|NA|TRBJ1-2|TRBV10-3|13
CAINLREGWSYTF
TGTGCCATCAACCTACGCGAGGGTTGGAGCTACACCTTC
>TRBD2|few|TRBJ2-1|TRBV7-7|17
CASSPDVAGRSYNEQFF
TGTGCCAGCAGCCCCGACGTAGCGGGACGTTCCTACAATGAGCAGTTCTTC
>NA|NA|TRBJ1-1|TRBV20-1|16
CSARDLTSTANTEAFF
TGCAGTGCTAGAGATCTTACCAGTACAGCGAACACTGAAGCTTTCTTT
>NA|many|TRBJ1-2|TRBV12-3/TRBV12-4|13
CASSWVANYGYTF
TGTGCCAGCAGTTGGGTGGCTAACTATGGCTACACCTTC
>TRBD2|NA|TRBJ2-7|TRBV13|15
CASSFEVAGAYEQYF
TGTGCCAGCAGCTTCGAGGTAGCGGGGGCATACGAGCAGTACTTC
>NA|few|TRBJ1-1|TRBV18|16
CASSPPGKPRGTEAFF
TGTGCCAGCTCACCCCCGGGGAAGCCCCGAGGCACTGAAGCTTTCTTT
>NA|NA|TRBJ2-3|TRBV7-3|16
CASSLIGGLGTDTQYF
TGTGCCAGCAGCTTAATCGGTGGGCTGGGCACAGATACGCAGTATTTT
>NA|few|TRBJ2-2|TRBV12-3/TRBV12-4|16
CASSFRPFGAAGELFF
TGTGCCAGCAGTTTCCGGCCGTTTGGGGCGGCCGGGGAGCTGTTTTTT
>TRBD2|NA|TRBJ2-5|TRBV7-9|17
CASGGIETSGVQETQYF
TGTGCCAGCGGGGGTATAGAGACTAGCGGGGTCCAAGAGACCCAGTACTTC
>NA|NA|TRBJ1-2|TRBV20-1|13
CSARMGFLYGYTF
TGCAGTGCTAGAATGGGTTTTCTATATGGCTACACCTTC
>NA|few|TRBJ2-5|TRBV3-1|15
CASSQDQGLRETQYF
TGTGCCAGCAGCCAAGATCAGGGGCTTAGGGAGACCCAGTACTTC
>TRBD1|NA|TRBJ2-2|TRBV10-3|13
CAMGQFNTGELFF
TGTGCCATGGGACAGTTCAACACCGGGGAGCTGTTTTTT
>NA|few|TRBJ2-7|TRBV27|15
CASSLTPGTSYEQYF
TGTGCCAGCAGTTTAACCCCTGGTACCTCCTACGAGCAGTACTTC
>NA|few|TRBJ2-7|TRBV7-3|14
CASSLPGELHEQYF
TGTGCCAGCAGCTTACCCGGGGAGCTCCACGAGCAGTACTTC
>TRBD2|few|TRBJ2-7|TRBV14|13
CASSPRLAGEQYF
TGTGCCAGCAGCCCTCGACTAGCGGGCGAGCAGTACTTC
>NA|few|TRBJ2-7|TRBV5-6|15
CASSLGSQDLYEQYF
TGTGCCAGCAGCTTGGGGTCTCAAGATCTCTACGAGCAGTACTTC
>NA|few|TRBJ2-1|TRBV5-1|17
CASSSSGRRPIGGEQFF
TGCGCCAGCAGTTCATCAGGGCGGCGGCCGATTGGTGGTGAGCAGTTCTTC
>NA|NA|TRBJ1-1|TRBV20-1|15
CSARPYSGMNTEAFF
TGCAGTGCTAGACCTTACTCGGGGATGAACACTGAAGCTTTCTTT
>NA|NA|TRBJ1-5|TRBV18|13
CASSPDRGQPQHF
TGTGCCAGCTCACCGGATCGTGGACAGCCCCAGCATTTT